This TCR beta chain was identified during a study of PD-1 blockade in classical Hodgkin lymphoma. Germline assignment: CDR1 SGHVS and CDR2 FNYEAQ. V lost 4 bases to trimming and J lost 3 bases, with 11 bases between them. CDR3 length: 14 amino acids. Noted time point: cycle 4 day 1 (C4D1), after five to seven weeks of nivolumab. Every single patient, without exception, relapsed after autologous stem cell transplantation, and brentuximab vedotin exposure varied. CD4+ T cells were purified from thawed PBMCs by negative selection. The study recorded best responses of complete response, partial response or progressive disease. Assay: immunoSEQ multiplex PCR; the TCRdb copy retains only in-frame clones and omits some. The repertoire has about 21,000 clones, 72% of them found once; the top ten carry roughly 1.2%. The sample holds one count of this clone.

The V and J genes are TRBV7-6 and TRBJ2-3, with D perhaps matching TRBD2 (6 bases). The sample in question was CD4+ T cells from blood, obtained before the fourth cycle of nivolumab. The sequence was collected from a human donor with classical Hodgkin lymphoma. CDR3 protein: CASSSGLATDTQYF. Written as DNA, the CDR3 is TGTGCCAGCAGCTCAGGGCTAGCGACAGATACGCAGTATTTT.